This T cell receptor (beta chain) was identified during a study of T cells after yellow fever vaccination. On the study more broadly: Low-cell-number fractions underwent preparation using SMART-Seq v4 Ultra Low Input.

The V gene lost 3 bases and the J gene lost 3 bases, with 14 bases spanning the gap. The CDR3 covers 15 residues. TCRdb recomputed calls from the 5' RACE reads with MiXCR, one row per CDR3 protein. The sample lists about 360,000 distinct CDR3 sequences, approximately 5.7% occurring once. Sample: PBMCs, taken 5 days after the yellow fever booster vaccination. The receptor comes from a man aged 25 to 40 who received the YFV17D yellow fever vaccine. V and J are TRBV12-3 or TRBV12-4 and TRBJ1-1; the D gene is possibly TRBD1 (5 bases). The CDR3 DNA reads TGTGCCAGCAGTTTCAGTCTGGGGGGATACACTGAAGCTTTCTTT. Translated, it gives CASSFSLGGYTEAFF.